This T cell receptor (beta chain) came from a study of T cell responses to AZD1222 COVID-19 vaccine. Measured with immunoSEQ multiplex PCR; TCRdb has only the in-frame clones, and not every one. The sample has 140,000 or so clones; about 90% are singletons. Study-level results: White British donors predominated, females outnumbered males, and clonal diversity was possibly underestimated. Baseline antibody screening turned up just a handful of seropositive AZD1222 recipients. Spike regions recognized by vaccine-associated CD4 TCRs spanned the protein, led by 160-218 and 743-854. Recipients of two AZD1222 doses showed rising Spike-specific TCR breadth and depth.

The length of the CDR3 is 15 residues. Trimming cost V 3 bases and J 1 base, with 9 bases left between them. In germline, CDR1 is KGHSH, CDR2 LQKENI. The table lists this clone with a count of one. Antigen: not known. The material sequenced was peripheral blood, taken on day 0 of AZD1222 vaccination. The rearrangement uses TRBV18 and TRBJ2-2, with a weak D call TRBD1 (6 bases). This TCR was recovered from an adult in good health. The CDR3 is CASSPVGQNTGELFF. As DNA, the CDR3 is TGTGCCAGCTCACCGGTGGGACAGAACACCGGGGAGCTGTTTTTT.